This TCR beta chain was observed in a study of CD4 T cells in relation to SARS-CoV-2 and coronaviruses. Findings of the study overall: SARS-CoV-2-driven expansion was significantly weaker in crossreactive than monoreactive clones.

Trimming stripped 2 bases from V and 1 base from J, with 9 bases between. Germline CDR1 and CDR2: SGHRS and YFSETQ. The CDR3 totals 14 residues. Before the COVID-19 pandemic, during about 2011-2019, CD4+ T cells were taken from unexposed donors. As concerns this clone: Its specificity is not known.

Assay used: immunoSEQ multiplex PCR; TCRdb lists only in-frame clones, some missing. The data show some 65,000 clones, about 90% seen once. This clonotype was sampled from a human donor in good health. V is TRBV5-1 and J is TRBJ1-1; D remains ambiguous. The sample consisted of memory CD4+ T cells from PBMCs. The CDR3 here is CASSFGPGNTEAFF. CDR3 nucleotides: TGCGCCAGCAGCTTTGGCCCAGGGAACACTGAAGCTTTCTTT.